This T cell receptor (beta chain) was captured in a study of blood T cell repertoires in COVID-19. Study-level information: Two negative PCRs, clearance, or symptom resolution characterized the recovered Cohort 3 donors.

Profiling relied on immunoSEQ multiplex PCR, and the TCRdb table lists in-frame clones only, not all of them. The sample has more than 200,000 clones, roughly 87% seen once. CDR1 SGHAT and CDR2 FQNNGV come from the germline V gene. Trimming took 4 bases from V and 3 from J; bases not matched to a gene: 11. The CDR3 has 18 amino acids. The sequenced sample was PBMCs or T cells enriched from blood (not recorded which). This sequence was found in a man aged 25 to 45 in a cohort exposed to, infected with or recovered from COVID-19 (not recorded which). V usage is TRBV11-2 and J usage is TRBJ2-7; 14 bases align to TRBD2. The CDR3 DNA is TGTGCCAGCAGCTCGGGGCCCCGGGGACTAGCGGGAGTCTACGAGCAGTACTTC. This gives the protein CASSSGPRGLAGVYEQYF.